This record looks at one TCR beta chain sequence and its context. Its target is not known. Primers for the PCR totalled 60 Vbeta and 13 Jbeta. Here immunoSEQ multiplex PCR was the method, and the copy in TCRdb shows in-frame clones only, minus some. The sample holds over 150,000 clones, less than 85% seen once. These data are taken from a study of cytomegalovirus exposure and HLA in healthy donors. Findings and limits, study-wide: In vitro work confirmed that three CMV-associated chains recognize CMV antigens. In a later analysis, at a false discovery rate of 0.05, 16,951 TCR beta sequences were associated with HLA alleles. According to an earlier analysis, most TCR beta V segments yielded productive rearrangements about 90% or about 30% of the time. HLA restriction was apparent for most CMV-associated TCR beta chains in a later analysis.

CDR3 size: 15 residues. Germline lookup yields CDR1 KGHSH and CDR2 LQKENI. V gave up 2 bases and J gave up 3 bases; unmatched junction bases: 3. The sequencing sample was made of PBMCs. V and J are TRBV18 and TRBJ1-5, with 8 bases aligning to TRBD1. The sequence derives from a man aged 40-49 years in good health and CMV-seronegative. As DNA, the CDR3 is TGTGCCAGCTCACCAACAGGGGGGGCCAATCAGCCCCAGCATTTT. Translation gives CASSPTGGANQPQHF.